The following is a T cell receptor (beta chain) sequence with its context. Data came from immunoSEQ multiplex PCR; TCRdb stores just in-frame clones and leaves some out. The table records approximately 96,000 clones, 90% to 95% of them present only once. This entry comes from a study of blood T cell repertoires in COVID-19. Germline CDR1 is SNHLY and CDR2 is FYNNEI. Trimming shortened V by 4 bases and J by 9 bases, and 13 bases separated the two germline ends. This CDR3 contains 13 residues. The sequence was obtained from a human donor with active COVID-19. The donor label of this sample is uncertain. Sequencing used peripheral blood. The genes are TRBV2 and TRBJ2-1, with unresolved D. As DNA, the CDR3 is TGTGCCAGCAGTGTGGTAAAGCTACTTGAGCAGTTCTTC. Translated: CASSVVKLLEQFF.